Described below is a single T cell receptor beta chain sequence and its context. Its antigen remains unknown. This specimen belongs to a study of cytomegalovirus exposure and HLA in healthy donors. Study background: From HLA-typed donors, an early data release held tens of millions of unique TCRs.

The primer mix had 60 Vbeta and 13 Jbeta primers. Sequencing used immunoSEQ multiplex PCR; TCRdb keeps in-frame clones, though not all of them. Here the sample spans 160,000 or so clones, about 75% being singletons. Germline loops: CDR1 MDHEN, CDR2 SYDVKM. The CDR3 has 13 amino acids. Trimming removed 6 bases from V and 6 bases from J; junction bases left unmatched: 6. Whole-study results and caveats: An analysis that came later showed most CMV-associated TCR beta chains appearing HLA-restricted. In a later analysis, across HLA loci, associated TCR counts were highest for DRB1, lowest for HLA-C. In a later analysis, common viral pathogens appeared linked to several of the most significant clusters.

The source is a man in his forties or fifties in good health and CMV-seropositive. The chain has TRBV28 and TRBJ2-7; 9 nucleotides match TRBD1. Material for sequencing was PBMCs. CDR3 DNA sequence: TGTGCCAGCAGGCGGACAGGGGAAGCCGAGCAGTACTTC. Protein: CASRRTGEAEQYF.